The rows below give T cell receptor beta chains drawn from one sample of a study of tumor-infiltrating lymphocytes in oesophageal squamous cell carcinoma. A single record per CDR3 protein comes from TCRdb applying MiXCR to the PCR reads. This table holds about 10,000 distinct CDR3 sequences, under 65% found once. The source material was esophageal tumor tissue. The receptors come from a female donor with esophageal squamous cell carcinoma. CDR3s leave out the opening cysteine and the closing phenylalanine or tryptophan. Each record gives: V gene, J gene, CDR3 protein.

v_call: TRBV7-9; j_call: TRBJ2-3; cdr3_aa: ASSLFRGFTDTQY
v_call: TRBV19; j_call: TRBJ2-1; cdr3_aa: ASSTSNPIYNEQF
v_call: TRBV19; j_call: TRBJ2-5; cdr3_aa: ASSMRQGTEQY
v_call: TRBV12-3/TRBV12-4; j_call: TRBJ2-3; cdr3_aa: ASSPTSGGSDTQY
v_call: TRBV12-3/TRBV12-4; j_call: NA; cdr3_aa: ASRYGGASYEQY
v_call: TRBV6-5; j_call: NA; cdr3_aa: ASSYTALRGSEQY
v_call: TRBV9; j_call: TRBJ2-1; cdr3_aa: ASSVESGIFSYNEQF
v_call: TRBV3-1; j_call: TRBJ2-7; cdr3_aa: ASSQGTGLYFYEQY
v_call: TRBV6-2/TRBV6-3; j_call: NA; cdr3_aa: ASSFSGREQY
v_call: TRBV7-6; j_call: TRBJ2-7; cdr3_aa: ASSRNPGQGYDEQY
v_call: TRBV7-4; j_call: TRBJ2-3; cdr3_aa: ASSSPGSSTDTQY
v_call: TRBV11-2; j_call: TRBJ2-1; cdr3_aa: ASSLDPEGEGSYNEQF
v_call: TRBV6-2/TRBV6-3; j_call: TRBJ2-2; cdr3_aa: ASSGGTGWNTGELF